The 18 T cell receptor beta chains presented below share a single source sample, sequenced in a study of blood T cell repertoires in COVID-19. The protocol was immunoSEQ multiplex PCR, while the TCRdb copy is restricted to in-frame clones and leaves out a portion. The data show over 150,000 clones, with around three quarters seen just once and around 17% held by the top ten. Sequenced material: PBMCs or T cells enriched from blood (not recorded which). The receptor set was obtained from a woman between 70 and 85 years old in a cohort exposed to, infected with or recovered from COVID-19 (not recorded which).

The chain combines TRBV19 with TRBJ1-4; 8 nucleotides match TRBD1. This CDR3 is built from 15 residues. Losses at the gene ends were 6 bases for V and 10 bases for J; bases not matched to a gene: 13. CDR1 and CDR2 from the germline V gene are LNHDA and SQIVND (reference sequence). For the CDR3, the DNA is TGTGCCAGTAGCCCGTCGACAGGGGAAAGGAGAAAACTGTTTTTT. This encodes CASSPSTGERRKLFF.

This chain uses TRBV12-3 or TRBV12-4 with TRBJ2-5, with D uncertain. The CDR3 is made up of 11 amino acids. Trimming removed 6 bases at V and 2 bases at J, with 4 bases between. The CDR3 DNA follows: TGTGCCAGCAGCTTGCAAGAGACCCAGTACTTC. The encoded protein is CASSLQETQYF.

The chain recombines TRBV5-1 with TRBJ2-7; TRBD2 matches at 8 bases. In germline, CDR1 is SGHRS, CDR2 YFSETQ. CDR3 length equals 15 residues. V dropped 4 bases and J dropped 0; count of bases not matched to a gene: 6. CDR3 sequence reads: CASSPGGGYSYEQYF. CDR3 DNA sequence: TGCGCCAGCAGCCCCGGGGGGGGCTACTCCTACGAGCAGTACTTC.

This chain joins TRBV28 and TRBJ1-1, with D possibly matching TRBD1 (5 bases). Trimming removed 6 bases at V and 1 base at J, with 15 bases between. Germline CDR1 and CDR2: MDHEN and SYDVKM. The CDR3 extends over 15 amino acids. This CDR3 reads CASRTGGRGNTEAFF. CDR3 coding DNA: TGTGCCAGCAGAACGGGGGGACGCGGGAACACTGAAGCTTTCTTT.

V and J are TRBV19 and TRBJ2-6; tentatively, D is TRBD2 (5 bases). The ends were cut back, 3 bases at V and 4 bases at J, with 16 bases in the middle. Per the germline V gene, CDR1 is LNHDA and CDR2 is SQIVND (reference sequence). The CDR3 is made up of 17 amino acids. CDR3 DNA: TGTGCCAGTAGTATCTACCCAAAAGCGGCCGGGGCCAACGTCCTGACTTTC. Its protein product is CASSIYPKAAGANVLTF.

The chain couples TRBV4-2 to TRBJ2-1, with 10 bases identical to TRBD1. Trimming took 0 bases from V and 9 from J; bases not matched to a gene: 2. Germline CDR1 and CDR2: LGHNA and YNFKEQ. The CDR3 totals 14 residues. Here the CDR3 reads CASSQDGTGVEQFF. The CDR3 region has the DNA TGTGCCAGCAGCCAAGATGGGACAGGGGTTGAGCAGTTCTTC.

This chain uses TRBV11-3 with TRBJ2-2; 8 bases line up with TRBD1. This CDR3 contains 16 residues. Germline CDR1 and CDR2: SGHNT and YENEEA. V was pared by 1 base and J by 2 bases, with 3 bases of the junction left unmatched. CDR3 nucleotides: TGTGCCAGCAGCTTAGGGCAGGGGGCAAACACCGGGGAGCTGTTTTTT. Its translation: CASSLGQGANTGELFF. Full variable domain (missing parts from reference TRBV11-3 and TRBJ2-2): EAGVVQSPRYKIIEKKQPVAFWCNPISGHNTLYWYLQNLGQGPELLIRYENEEAVDDSQLPKDRFSAERLKGVDSTLKIQPAELGDSAVYLCASSLGQGANTGELFFGEGSRLTVL.

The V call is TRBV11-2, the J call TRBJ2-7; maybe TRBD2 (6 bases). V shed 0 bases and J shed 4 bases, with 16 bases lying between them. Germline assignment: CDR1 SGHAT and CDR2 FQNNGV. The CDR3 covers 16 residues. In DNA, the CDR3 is TGTGCCAGCAGCTTAGATCTGAGTAGCGGCCTATACGAGCAGTACTTC. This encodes CASSLDLSSGLYEQYF.

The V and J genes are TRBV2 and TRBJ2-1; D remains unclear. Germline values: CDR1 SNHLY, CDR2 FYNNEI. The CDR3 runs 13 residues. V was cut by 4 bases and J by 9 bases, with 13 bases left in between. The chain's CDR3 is CASSALRSPEQFF. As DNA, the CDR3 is TGTGCCAGCAGTGCCCTCAGAAGTCCTGAGCAGTTCTTC.

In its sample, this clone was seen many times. CDR3 in amino acids: CASSPPYTDTQYF. CDR3 nucleotides: TGTGCCAGCAGCCCCCCGTACACAGATACGCAGTATTTT. The J gene is TRBJ2-3, the V gene TRBV9; no clear D gene. The germline V and J ends were trimmed by 4 bases and 2 bases, with 8 bases remaining between them. The germline V gene has CDR1 SGDLS and CDR2 YYNGEE. CDR3 length: 13 amino acids.

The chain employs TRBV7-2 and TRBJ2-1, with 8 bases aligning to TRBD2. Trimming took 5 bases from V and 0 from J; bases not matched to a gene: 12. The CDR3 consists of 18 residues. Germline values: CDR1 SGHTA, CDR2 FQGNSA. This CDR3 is CASSTGLALDDSYNEQFF. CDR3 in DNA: TGTGCCAGCAGCACCGGACTAGCCCTTGACGACTCCTACAATGAGCAGTTCTTC.

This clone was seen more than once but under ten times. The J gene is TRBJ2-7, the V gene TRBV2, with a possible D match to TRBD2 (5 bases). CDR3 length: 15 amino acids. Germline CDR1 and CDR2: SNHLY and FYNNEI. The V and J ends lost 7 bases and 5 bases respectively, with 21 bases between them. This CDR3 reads CASTTRLVGGNEQYF. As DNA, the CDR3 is TGTGCCAGCACCACACGCTTGGTAGGAGGAAACGAGCAGTACTTC.

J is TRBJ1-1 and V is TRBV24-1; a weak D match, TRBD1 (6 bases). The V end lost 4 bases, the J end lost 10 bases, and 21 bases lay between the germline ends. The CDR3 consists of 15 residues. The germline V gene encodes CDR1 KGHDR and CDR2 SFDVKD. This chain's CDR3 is CATSDATGSSERAFF. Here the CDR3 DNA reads TGTGCCACCAGTGACGCGACAGGTTCCTCGGAGCGAGCTTTCTTT.

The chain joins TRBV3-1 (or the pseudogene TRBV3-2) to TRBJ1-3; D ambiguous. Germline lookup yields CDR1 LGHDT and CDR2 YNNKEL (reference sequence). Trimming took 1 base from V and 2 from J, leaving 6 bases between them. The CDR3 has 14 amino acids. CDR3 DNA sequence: TGTGCCAGCAGCCAAGGCCCAGCTGGAAACACCATATATTTT. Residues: CASSQGPAGNTIYF.

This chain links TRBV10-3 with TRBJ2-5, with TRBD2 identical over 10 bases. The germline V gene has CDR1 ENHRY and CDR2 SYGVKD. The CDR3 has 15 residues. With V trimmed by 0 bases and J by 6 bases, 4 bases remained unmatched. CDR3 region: CAISESLAGVQTQYF. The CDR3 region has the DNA TGTGCCATCAGTGAGTCGCTAGCGGGAGTCCAGACCCAGTACTTC.

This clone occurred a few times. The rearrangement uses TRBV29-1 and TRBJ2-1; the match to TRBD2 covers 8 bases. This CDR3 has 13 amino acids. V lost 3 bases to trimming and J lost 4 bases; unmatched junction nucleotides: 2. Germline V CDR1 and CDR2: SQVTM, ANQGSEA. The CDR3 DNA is TGCAGCGTTGAGGTAGCGGGGTACAATGAGCAGTTCTTC. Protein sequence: CSVEVAGYNEQFF.

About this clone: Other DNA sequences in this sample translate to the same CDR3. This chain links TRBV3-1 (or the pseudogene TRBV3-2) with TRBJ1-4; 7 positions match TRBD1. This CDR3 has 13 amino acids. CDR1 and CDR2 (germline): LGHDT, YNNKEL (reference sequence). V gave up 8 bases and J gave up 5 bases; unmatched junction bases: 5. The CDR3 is CASSGTVNEKLFF. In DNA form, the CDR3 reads TGTGCCAGCTCCGGGACAGTGAATGAAAAACTGTTTTTT.

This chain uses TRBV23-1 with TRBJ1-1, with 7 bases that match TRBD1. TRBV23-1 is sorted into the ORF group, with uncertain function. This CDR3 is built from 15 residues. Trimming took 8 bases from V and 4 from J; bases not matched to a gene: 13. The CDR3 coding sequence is TGCGCCAGCCAAACGCCAGTGACAGGGACCACTGAAGCTTTCTTT. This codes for CASQTPVTGTTEAFF.